This T cell receptor (beta chain) was observed in a study of shared clonotypes between healthy human individuals. The study, taken as a whole, reports: It was the few donors that limited the genetic and exposure-history diversity represented. Sequencing depth was a factor that was expected to affect clonotype sharing among donors.

Deep was the level at which the assay was run. Generated by immunoSEQ multiplex PCR, the TCRdb table keeps only in-frame clones and is missing some. Of millions of clones in the sample, approximately 94% were seen once. CDR1 is LGHNA, CDR2 YSLEER, per germline. Trimming left V 1 base short and J 1 base short, with 8 bases between. This CDR3 is built from 15 residues. To note about this clone: Antigen unknown.

The TCR sequence derives from a man aged 18 to 35 in good health. The sample comprised naive CD4+ T cells sorted from blood. Subset meaning: CD45RA+ positively selected. V usage is TRBV4-3 and J usage is TRBJ2-1; D not certain. CDR3 sequence: CASSQGLQSYNEQFF. The CDR3, as DNA: TGCGCCAGCAGCCAAGGCCTTCAGTCCTACAATGAGCAGTTCTTC.